The clone carrying this TCR beta chain showed up just once. This record comes from a study of blood T cell repertoires in COVID-19. Study background: Acute-phase and convalescent COVID-19 samples originated in the United States, Italy and Spain. Sources were T cells, B-cell-depleted T cells, or PBMCs; the material itself was cDNA or gDNA.

Original handling: Quantification of nucleated cells was approximated via reference gene primer amplification. Assay: immunoSEQ multiplex PCR; the TCRdb copy retains only in-frame clones and omits some. V, J and clone size are taken as reported in that table, and D and trimming were inferred from the DNA itself. The data contain about 170,000 clones, approximately 86% of them singletons. Germline V lookup: CDR1 SGHNT, CDR2 YYREEE (reference sequence). This CDR3 comprises 14 residues. V lost 4 bases to trimming and J lost 5 bases; unmatched junction nucleotides: 4. V is TRBV5-4 and J is TRBJ2-1, with 9 bases that match TRBD2. Sequencing was carried out using peripheral blood. The receptor comes from a man in his 70s with acute or convalescent COVID-19. The CDR3 DNA reads TGTGCCAGCAGCCCCGGACTAGCGAACAATGAGCAGTTCTTC. Residues: CASSPGLANNEQFF.